A selection of T cell receptor beta chains follows, all from one sample in a study of T cells in Graves' hyperthyroidism and ophthalmopathy. TCRdb analysed the multiplex PCR reads with MiXCR anew, one entry per CDR3 protein. The sample carries about 250,000 distinct CDR3 sequences, more than 20% recorded once. Sample: blood. Source of these receptors: a middle-aged woman with Graves' ophthalmopathy. Each CDR3 is given without its conserved first and last residue. Fields, in order: J gene, V gene, CDR3 length, CDR3 protein.

J: TRBJ2-5
V: TRBV12-3/TRBV12-4
length: 11
CDR3: ASSTAEGETQY

J: TRBJ1-5
V: TRBV4-1
length: 12
CDR3: ASSQAQGVQPQH

J: TRBJ2-4
V: TRBV7-3
length: 14
CDR3: ASSLSSGSGQNIQY

J: TRBJ2-7
V: TRBV19
length: 12
CDR3: ASSIGSNSYEQY

J: TRBJ2-2
V: TRBV2
length: 15
CDR3: ASSESFRGLNTGELF

J: TRBJ1-1
V: TRBV18
length: 14
CDR3: ASSPLAGTENTEAF

J: TRBJ1-1
V: TRBV6-5
length: 10
CDR3: ASRSGNTEAF

J: TRBJ2-5
V: TRBV12-3/TRBV12-4
length: 11
CDR3: ATSAGDGETQY

J: TRBJ1-1
V: TRBV7-9
length: 11
CDR3: ASSLTPHAEAF

J: TRBJ1-5
V: TRBV6-5
length: 13
CDR3: ASSSSGFGNQPQH

J: TRBJ2-7
V: TRBV11-1
length: 13
CDR3: ASSSVAGSPYEQY

J: TRBJ1-2
V: TRBV6-2/TRBV6-3
length: 14
CDR3: ASSLYRGGSYYGYT

J: TRBJ1-2
V: TRBV12-3/TRBV12-4
length: 11
CDR3: ASKGGSLYGYT

J: TRBJ2-5
V: TRBV4-1
length: 12
CDR3: ASSQVDYQETQY

J: TRBJ1-1
V: TRBV7-3
length: 11
CDR3: ASRRQMNTEAF

J: TRBJ1-2
V: TRBV6-4
length: 15
CDR3: ASSEKYEDRAYYGYT

J: TRBJ2-5
V: TRBV4-1
length: 15
CDR3: ASSRRILAGSDETQY

J: TRBJ2-2
V: TRBV24-1
length: 13
CDR3: ATSDPAGSTGELF

J: TRBJ1-2
V: TRBV6-2/TRBV6-3
length: 10
CDR3: ASSYWTDGYT

J: TRBJ1-3
V: TRBV10-3
length: 12
CDR3: AISDTGAGNTIY

J: TRBJ2-7
V: TRBV20-1
length: 13
CDR3: SARDLGTGTYEQY

J: TRBJ1-2
V: TRBV7-8
length: 13
CDR3: ASSQDRGANYGHT

J: TRBJ1-1
V: TRBV30
length: 11
CDR3: AWSAQASTEAF

J: TRBJ2-7
V: TRBV11-2
length: 13
CDR3: ASSLDQVRSYEQY

J: TRBJ1-1
V: TRBV18
length: 16
CDR3: ASSPSDLGQVMNTEAF

J: TRBJ1-1
V: TRBV25-1
length: 12
CDR3: ASSEGGVRTEAF

J: TRBJ2-5
V: TRBV20-1
length: 11
CDR3: SANSGFTETQY

J: TRBJ2-2
V: TRBV7-2
length: 17
CDR3: ASSPWGTSGYANTGELF

J: TRBJ2-7
V: TRBV29-1
length: 10
CDR3: STGLAGDEQY

J: TRBJ2-7
V: TRBV7-2
length: 9
CDR3: ASSNSYEQY

J: TRBJ1-6
V: TRBV28
length: 14
CDR3: ASRSVLGIMNSPLH

J: TRBJ2-7
V: TRBV6-5
length: 10
CDR3: ASSFGDNEQY

J: TRBJ2-3
V: TRBV5-1
length: 11
CDR3: ASSVGMPDTQY

J: TRBJ2-7
V: TRBV7-8
length: 13
CDR3: ASSLVREGRSEQY

J: TRBJ2-4
V: TRBV9
length: 12
CDR3: ASSVTQAENIQY

J: TRBJ2-2
V: TRBV15
length: 15
CDR3: ATSETSGRANTGELF

J: TRBJ2-7
V: TRBV29-1
length: 13
CDR3: SVETRDRQAYEQY

J: TRBJ2-2
V: TRBV7-9
length: 12
CDR3: ASSLALSTGELF

J: TRBJ2-5
V: TRBV7-7
length: 14
CDR3: ASSLVGRETQETQY

J: TRBJ1-2
V: TRBV5-1
length: 10
CDR3: ASSWDRGGYT

J: TRBJ1-2
V: TRBV7-3
length: 11
CDR3: ASSLNGLDGYT

J: TRBJ2-7
V: TRBV20-1
length: 12
CDR3: SASQGAGSYEQY

J: TRBJ2-7
V: TRBV30
length: 16
CDR3: AWSLPGLAGLNSYEQY

J: TRBJ1-5
V: TRBV28
length: 17
CDR3: ASSLSGWFFIMSNQPQH

J: TRBJ1-1
V: TRBV28
length: 13
CDR3: ASSPTKQGNTEAF

J: TRBJ1-1
V: TRBV11-3
length: 13
CDR3: ASSLDVGSGTEAF

J: TRBJ1-2
V: TRBV4-1
length: 13
CDR3: ASSQDRAGLYGYT

J: TRBJ2-3
V: TRBV20-1
length: 13
CDR3: SARVWGGRADTQY

J: TRBJ2-2
V: TRBV5-1
length: 13
CDR3: ASSALPGVTGELF

J: TRBJ1-2
V: TRBV24-1
length: 13
CDR3: ATSDRTSGDYGYT

J: TRBJ2-7
V: TRBV7-2
length: 11
CDR3: ASSQVVSYEQY

J: TRBJ2-7
V: TRBV30
length: 10
CDR3: ACGPSSYEQY

J: TRBJ1-2
V: TRBV24-1
length: 10
CDR3: AAGDSPYGYT

J: TRBJ2-7
V: TRBV4-1
length: 11
CDR3: ASSGVGSYEQY